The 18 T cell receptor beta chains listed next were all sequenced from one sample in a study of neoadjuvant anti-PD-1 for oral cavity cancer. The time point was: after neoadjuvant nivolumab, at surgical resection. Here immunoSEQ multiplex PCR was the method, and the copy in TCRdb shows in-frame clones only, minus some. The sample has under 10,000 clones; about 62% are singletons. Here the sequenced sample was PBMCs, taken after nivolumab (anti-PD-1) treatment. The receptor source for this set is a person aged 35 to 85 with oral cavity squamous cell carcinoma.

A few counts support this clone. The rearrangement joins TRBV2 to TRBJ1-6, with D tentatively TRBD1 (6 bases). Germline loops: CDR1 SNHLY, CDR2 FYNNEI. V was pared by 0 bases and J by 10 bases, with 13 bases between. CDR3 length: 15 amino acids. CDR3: CASSEAMGARSPLHF. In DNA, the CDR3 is TGTGCCAGCAGTGAAGCAATGGGGGCACGGTCACCCCTCCACTTT.

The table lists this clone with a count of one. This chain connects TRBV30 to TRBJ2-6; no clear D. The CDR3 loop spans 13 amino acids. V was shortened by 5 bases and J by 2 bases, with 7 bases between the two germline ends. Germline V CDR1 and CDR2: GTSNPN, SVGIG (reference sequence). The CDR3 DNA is TGTGCCTGGTCCCGGGCTGGGGCCAACGTCCTGACTTTC. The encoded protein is CAWSRAGANVLTF.

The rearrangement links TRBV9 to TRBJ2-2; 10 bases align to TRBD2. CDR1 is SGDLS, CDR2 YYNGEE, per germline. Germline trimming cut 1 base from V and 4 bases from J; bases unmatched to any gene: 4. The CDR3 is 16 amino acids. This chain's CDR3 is CASSVSGGAPTGELFF. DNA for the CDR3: TGTGCCAGCAGCGTAAGCGGGGGGGCCCCCACCGGGGAGCTGTTTTTT.

Here the CDR3 reads CASRSRDRTYNEQFF. CDR3 in DNA: TGTGCCAGCAGATCCCGGGACAGGACCTACAATGAGCAGTTCTTC. This chain joins TRBV7-9 and TRBJ2-1, with 8 bases lining up with TRBD1. CDR3 length: 15 amino acids. The junction had 6 bases not matched to a gene; V was cut back by 6 bases and J by 2 bases. CDR1 is SEHNR and CDR2 is FQNEAQ in the germline V gene (reference sequence).

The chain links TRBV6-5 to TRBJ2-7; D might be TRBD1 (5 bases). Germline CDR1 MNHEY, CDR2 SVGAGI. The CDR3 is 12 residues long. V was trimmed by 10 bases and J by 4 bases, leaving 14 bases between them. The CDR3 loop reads CATTDTAYEQYF. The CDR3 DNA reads TGTGCCACTACGGACACCGCATACGAGCAGTACTTC.

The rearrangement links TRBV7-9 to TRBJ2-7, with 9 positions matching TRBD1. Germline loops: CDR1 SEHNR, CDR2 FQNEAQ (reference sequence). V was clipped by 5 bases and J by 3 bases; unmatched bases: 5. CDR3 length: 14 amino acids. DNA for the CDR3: TGTGCCAGCAGCACCGGGACAGGGAGCTACGAGCAGTACTTC. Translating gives CASSTGTGSYEQYF.

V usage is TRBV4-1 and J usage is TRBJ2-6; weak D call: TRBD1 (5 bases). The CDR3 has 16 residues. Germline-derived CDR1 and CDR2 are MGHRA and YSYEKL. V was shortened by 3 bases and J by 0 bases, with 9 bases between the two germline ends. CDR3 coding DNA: TGCGCCAGCAGCCACTCAACAGGCTCTGGGGCCAACGTCCTGACTTTC. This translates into CASSHSTGSGANVLTF.

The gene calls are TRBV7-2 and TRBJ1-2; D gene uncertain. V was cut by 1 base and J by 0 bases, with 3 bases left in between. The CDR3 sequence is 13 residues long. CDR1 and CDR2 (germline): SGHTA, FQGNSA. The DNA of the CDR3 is TGTGCCAGCAGCTTAGGCGCTAACTATGGCTACACCTTC. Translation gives CASSLGANYGYTF.

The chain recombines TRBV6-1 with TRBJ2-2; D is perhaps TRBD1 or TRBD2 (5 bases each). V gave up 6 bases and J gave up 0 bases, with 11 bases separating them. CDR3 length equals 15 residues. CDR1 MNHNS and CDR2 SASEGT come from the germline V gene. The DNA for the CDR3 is TGTGCCAGCAGAGGGACGGTCTCGAACACCGGGGAGCTGTTTTTT. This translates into CASRGTVSNTGELFF.

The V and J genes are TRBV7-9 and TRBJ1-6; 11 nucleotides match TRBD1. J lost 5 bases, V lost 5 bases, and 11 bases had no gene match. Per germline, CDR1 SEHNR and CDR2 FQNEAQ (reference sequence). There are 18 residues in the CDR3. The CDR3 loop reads CASSPPGDRGINNSPLHF. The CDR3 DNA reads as TGTGCCAGCAGCCCCCCCGGGGACAGGGGGATCAATAATTCACCCCTCCACTTT.

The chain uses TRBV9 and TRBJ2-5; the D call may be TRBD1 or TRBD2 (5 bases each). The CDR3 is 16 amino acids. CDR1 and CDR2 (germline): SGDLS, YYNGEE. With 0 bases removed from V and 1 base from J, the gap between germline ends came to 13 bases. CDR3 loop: CASSVAGTNSQETQYF. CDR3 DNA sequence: TGTGCCAGCAGCGTAGCCGGGACGAATAGCCAAGAGACCCAGTACTTC.

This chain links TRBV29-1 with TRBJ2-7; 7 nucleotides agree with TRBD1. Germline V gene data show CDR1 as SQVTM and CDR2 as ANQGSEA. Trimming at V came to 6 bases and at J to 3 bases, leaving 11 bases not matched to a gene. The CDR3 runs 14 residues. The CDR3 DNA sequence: TGCAGCGTCGCCTCGACAGGGTTTGGCTACGAGCAGTACTTC. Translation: CSVASTGFGYEQYF.

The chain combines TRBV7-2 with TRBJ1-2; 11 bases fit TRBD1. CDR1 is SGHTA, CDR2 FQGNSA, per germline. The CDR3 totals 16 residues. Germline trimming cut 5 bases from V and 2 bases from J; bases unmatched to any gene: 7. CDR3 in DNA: TGTGCCAGCAGCGCCCTCCGGGACAGGGGGAACTATGGCTACACCTTC. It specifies CASSALRDRGNYGYTF. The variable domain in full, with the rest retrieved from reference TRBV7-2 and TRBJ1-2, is GAGVSQSPSNKVTEKGKDVELRCDPISGHTALYWYRQSLGQGLEFLIYFQGNSAPDKSGLPSDRFSAERTGGSVSTLTIQRTQQEDSAVYLCASSALRDRGNYGYTFGSGTRLTVV.

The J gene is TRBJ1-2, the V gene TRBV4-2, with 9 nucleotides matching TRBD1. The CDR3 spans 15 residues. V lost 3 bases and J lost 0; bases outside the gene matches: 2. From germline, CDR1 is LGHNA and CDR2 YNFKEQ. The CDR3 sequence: CASSQGQGTNYGYTF. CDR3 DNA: TGTGCCAGCAGCCAGGGACAGGGTACTAACTATGGCTACACCTTC.

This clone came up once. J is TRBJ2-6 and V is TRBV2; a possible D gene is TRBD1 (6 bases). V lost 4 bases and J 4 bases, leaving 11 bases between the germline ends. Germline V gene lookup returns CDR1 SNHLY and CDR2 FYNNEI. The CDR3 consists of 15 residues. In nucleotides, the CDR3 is TGTGCCAGCAGTGGAAACAGGGCCGGGGCCAACGTCCTGACTTTC. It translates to CASSGNRAGANVLTF.

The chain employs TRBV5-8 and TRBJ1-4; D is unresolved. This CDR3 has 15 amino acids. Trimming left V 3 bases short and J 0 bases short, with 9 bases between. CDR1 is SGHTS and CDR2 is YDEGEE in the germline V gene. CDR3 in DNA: TGTGCCAGCAGCTCAAGGGTCTCAACTAATGAAAAACTGTTTTTT. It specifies CASSSRVSTNEKLFF.

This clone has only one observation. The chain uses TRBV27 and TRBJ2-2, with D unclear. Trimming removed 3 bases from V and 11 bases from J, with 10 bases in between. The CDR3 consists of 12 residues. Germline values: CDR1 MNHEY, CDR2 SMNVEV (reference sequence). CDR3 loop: CASSFLGRELFF. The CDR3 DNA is TGTGCCAGCAGTTTCCTAGGACGAGAGCTGTTTTTT.

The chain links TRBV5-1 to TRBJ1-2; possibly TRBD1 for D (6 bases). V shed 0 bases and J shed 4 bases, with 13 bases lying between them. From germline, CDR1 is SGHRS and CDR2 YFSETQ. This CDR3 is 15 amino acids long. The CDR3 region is CASSLADGQTYGYTF. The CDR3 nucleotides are TGCGCCAGCAGCTTGGCAGACGGACAGACCTATGGCTACACCTTC.